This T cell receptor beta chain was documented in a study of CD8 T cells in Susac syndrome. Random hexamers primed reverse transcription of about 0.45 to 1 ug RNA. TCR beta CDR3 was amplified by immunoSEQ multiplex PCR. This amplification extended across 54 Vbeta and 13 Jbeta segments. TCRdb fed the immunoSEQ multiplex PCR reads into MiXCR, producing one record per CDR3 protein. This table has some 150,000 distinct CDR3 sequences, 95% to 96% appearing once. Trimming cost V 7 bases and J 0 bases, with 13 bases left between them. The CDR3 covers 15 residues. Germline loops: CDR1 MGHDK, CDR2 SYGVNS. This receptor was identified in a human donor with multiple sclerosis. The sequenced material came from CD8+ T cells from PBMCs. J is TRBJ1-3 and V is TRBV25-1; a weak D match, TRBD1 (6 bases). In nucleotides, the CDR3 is TGTGCCAGCAAGGGGGACCGCTTCTCTGGAAACACCATATATTTT. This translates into CASKGDRFSGNTIYF.